This T cell receptor (beta chain) was documented in a study of control samples from healthy donors and cancer patients (dated by TCRdb to the early 2020s). The library was generated by the immunoSEQ multiplex PCR assay. TCRdb mirrors the immuneACCESS table, restricted to in-frame sequences. Some clones are absent from its copies; in checked studies, under half trace to an unresolved V gene, and the reason for the others is unknown. In this sample the table shows about 250,000 clones, approximately 80% of which occur a single time. Of the sample, about 14% falls within the top ten clones. As concerns this clone: Its cognate antigen has yet to be identified. No much larger clone is present one base from it, and per-base qualities are unavailable.

Source material: PBMCs. This receptor was taken from a woman aged 55-70 years with lung cancer.

The DNA sequence follows: TGTGCCAGCAGTCGGGCGGGGGCGACGAGAGGGGAGACCCAGTACTTC. This yields the protein CASSRAGATRGETQYF. Recombination linked TRBV11-2 to TRBJ2-5, and TRBD2 may be the D gene, going by 7 matching bases. V sheds 6 bases and J sheds 5 bases, leaving 22 bases between their ends. CDR3 length: 16 amino acids, cysteine to phenylalanine. The sequence is cut down to CDR3 DNA, 48 bases in frame from base 1. From the germline V gene, CDR1 is SGHAT and CDR2 is FQNNGV.